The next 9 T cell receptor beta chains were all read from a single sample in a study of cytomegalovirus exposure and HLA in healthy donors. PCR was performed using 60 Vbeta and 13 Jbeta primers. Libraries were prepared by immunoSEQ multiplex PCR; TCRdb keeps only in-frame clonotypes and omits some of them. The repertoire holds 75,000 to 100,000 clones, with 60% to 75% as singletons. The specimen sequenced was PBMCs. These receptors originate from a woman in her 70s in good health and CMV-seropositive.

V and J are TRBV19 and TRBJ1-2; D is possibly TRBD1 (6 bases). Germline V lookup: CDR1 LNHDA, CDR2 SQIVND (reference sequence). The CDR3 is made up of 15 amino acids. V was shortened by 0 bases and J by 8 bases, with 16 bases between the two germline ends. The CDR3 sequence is CASSIDTNRARGYTF. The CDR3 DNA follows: TGTGCCAGTAGTATAGACACAAACAGGGCCCGGGGCTACACCTTC.

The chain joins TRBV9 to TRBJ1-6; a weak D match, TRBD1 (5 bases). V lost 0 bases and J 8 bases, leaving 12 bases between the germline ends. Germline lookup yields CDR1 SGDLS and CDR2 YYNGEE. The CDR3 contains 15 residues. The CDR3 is CASSVEEGLDSPLHF. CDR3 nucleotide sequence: TGTGCCAGCAGCGTAGAAGAGGGACTGGATTCACCCCTCCACTTT.

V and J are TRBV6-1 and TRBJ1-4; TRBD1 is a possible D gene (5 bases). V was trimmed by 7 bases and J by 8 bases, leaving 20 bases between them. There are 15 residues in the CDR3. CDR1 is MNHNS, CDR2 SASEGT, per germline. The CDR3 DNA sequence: TGTGCCAGCAATCTCAGGCCAGGGCTGGGGGAAAAACTGTTTTTT. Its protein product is CASNLRPGLGEKLFF.

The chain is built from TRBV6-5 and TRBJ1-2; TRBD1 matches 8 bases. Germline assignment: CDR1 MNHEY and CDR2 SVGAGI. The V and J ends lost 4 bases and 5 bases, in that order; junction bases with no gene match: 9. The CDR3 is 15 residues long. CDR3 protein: CASSSYGTGVYGYTF. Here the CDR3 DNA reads TGTGCCAGCAGTTCATATGGGACAGGAGTTTATGGCTACACCTTC.

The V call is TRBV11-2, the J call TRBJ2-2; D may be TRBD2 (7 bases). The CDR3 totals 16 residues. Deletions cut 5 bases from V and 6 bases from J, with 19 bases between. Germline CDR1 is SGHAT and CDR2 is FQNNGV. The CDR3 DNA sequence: TGTGCCAGCAGCCCTCGGGTTAGGGGGAGGGCCGGGGAGCTGTTTTTT. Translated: CASSPRVRGRAGELFF.

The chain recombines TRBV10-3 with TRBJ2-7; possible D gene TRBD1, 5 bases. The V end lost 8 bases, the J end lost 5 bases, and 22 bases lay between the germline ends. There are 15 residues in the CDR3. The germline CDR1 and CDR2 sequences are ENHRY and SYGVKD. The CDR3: CAIGVGGQGANEQYF. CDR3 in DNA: TGTGCCATCGGGGTGGGTGGGCAGGGTGCCAACGAGCAGTACTTC.

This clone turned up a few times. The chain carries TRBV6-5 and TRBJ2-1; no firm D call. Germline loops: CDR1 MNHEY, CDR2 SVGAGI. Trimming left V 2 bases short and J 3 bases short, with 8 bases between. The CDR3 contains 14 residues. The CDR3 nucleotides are TGTGCCAGCAGTTACGCGGCAGTCTACAATGAGCAGTTCTTC. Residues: CASSYAAVYNEQFF.

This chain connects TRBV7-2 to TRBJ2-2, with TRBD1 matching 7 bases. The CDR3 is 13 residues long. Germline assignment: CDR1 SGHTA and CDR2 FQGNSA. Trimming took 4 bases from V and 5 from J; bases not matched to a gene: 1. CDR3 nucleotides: TGTGCCAGCAGCTACAGGGGAACCGGGGAGCTGTTTTTT. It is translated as CASSYRGTGELFF.

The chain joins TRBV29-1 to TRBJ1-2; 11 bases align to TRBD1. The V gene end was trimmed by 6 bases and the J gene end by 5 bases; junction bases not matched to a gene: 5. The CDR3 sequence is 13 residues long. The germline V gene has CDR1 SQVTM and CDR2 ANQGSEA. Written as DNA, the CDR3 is TGCAGCGTCATCAGGGACAGGGGGTATGGCTACACCTTC. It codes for CSVIRDRGYGYTF.